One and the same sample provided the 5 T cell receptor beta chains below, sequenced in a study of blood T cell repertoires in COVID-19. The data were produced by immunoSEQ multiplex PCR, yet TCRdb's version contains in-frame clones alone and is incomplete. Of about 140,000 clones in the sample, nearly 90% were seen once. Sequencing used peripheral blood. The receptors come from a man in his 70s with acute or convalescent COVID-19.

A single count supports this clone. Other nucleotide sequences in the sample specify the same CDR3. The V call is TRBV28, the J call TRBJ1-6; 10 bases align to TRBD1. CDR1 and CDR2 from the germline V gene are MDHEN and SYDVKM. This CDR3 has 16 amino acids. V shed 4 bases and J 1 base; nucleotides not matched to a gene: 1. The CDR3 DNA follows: TGTGCCAGCAGTTCGGGACAGGGGTCCTATAATTCACCCCTCCACTTT. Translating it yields CASSSGQGSYNSPLHF.

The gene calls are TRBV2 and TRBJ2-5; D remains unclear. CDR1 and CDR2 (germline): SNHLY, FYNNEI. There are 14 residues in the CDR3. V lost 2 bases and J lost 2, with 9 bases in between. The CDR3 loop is CASSEQVFQETQYF. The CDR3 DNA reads TGTGCCAGCAGTGAACAGGTCTTTCAAGAGACCCAGTACTTC.

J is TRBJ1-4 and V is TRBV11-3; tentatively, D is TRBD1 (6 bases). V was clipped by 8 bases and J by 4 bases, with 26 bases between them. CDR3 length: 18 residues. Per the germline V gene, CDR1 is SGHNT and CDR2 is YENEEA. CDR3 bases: TGTGCCAGCTGCAACTGGCGGGGGGCACTCAGAGGTAATGAAAAACTGTTTTTT. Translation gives CASCNWRGALRGNEKLFF.

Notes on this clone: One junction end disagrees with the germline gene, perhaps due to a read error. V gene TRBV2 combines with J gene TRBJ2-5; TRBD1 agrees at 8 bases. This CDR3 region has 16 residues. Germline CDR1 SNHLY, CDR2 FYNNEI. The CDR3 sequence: CASREAETGAKETQYF. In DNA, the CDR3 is TGTGCCAGCAGGGAAGCCGAGACAGGGGCGAAAGAGACCCAGTACTTC.

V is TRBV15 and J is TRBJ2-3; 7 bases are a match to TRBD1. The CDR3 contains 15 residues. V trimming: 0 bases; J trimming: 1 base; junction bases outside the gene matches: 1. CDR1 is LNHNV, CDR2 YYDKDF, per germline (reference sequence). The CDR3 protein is CATSREQGGTDTQYF. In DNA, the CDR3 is TGTGCCACCAGCAGAGAGCAGGGGGGCACAGATACGCAGTATTTT.